The rows below give T cell receptor beta chains drawn from one sample of a study of T cell repertoires in cytomegalovirus infection. Their cognate antigens are unknown. TCRdb passed the reads through MiXCR, listing each CDR3 protein once. The table lists fewer than 950,000 distinct CDR3 sequences, approximately 30% of them singletons. This specimen consisted of cultured CD8+ T cells from PBMCs, obtained from culture after CMV antigen stimulation. These TCRs come from a human donor in good health (CMV status not recorded). Some clones in this sample may be carry-over from other donors' samples. Each CDR3 is given with its conserved first and last residue. Fields, in order: V gene, clone size, J gene, D gene, CDR3 DNA, CDR3 protein. The D gene is left open where the match is weak. Size is stated for part of the rows, as once, few or many counts, or as a class when the clone is expanded.

v_call: TRBV28
clone_size: -
j_call: TRBJ2-3
d_call: TRBD2
cdr3_nt: TGTGCCAGCAGTTTTACGCGGGGGGGCTCTCGGACAGATACGCAGTATTTT
cdr3_aa: CASSFTRGGSRTDTQYF

v_call: TRBV7-9
clone_size: few
j_call: TRBJ2-7
d_call: -
cdr3_nt: TGTGCCAGCAAAAGCTCGGGTCCATACGAGCAGTACTTC
cdr3_aa: CASKSSGPYEQYF

v_call: TRBV7-3
clone_size: -
j_call: TRBJ1-1
d_call: -
cdr3_nt: TGTGCCAGCAGCCCCATTTTTGGCACTGAAGCTTTCTTT
cdr3_aa: CASSPIFGTEAFF

v_call: TRBV7-8
clone_size: many
j_call: TRBJ2-7
d_call: -
cdr3_nt: TGTGCCAGCGTCTCCTACGGACCGCACTACGAGCAGTACTTC
cdr3_aa: CASVSYGPHYEQYF

v_call: TRBV7-8
clone_size: few
j_call: TRBJ2-5
d_call: TRBD2
cdr3_nt: TGTGCCAGCCAACGAGGGGGGCGGGGGGGAAAGGAGACCCAGTACTTC
cdr3_aa: CASQRGGRGGKETQYF

v_call: TRBV12-5
clone_size: -
j_call: TRBJ2-1
d_call: -
cdr3_nt: TGTGCTAGTGGTTTGGTCCCTAGCGTACACAATGAGCAGTTCTTC
cdr3_aa: CASGLVPSVHNEQFF

v_call: TRBV6-5
clone_size: few
j_call: TRBJ1-4
d_call: TRBD1
cdr3_nt: TGTGCCAGCAGTCCAGACAGGGGTAATGAAAAACTGTTTTTT
cdr3_aa: CASSPDRGNEKLFF

v_call: TRBV7-8
clone_size: few
j_call: TRBJ1-2
d_call: TRBD1
cdr3_nt: TGTGCCAGCAGCTTAAAGGACAGGGCCTATGGCTACACCTTC
cdr3_aa: CASSLKDRAYGYTF

v_call: TRBV27
clone_size: -
j_call: TRBJ2-3
d_call: TRBD2
cdr3_nt: TGTGCCAGCAGTACGGGACTAGCGGGGACGCAGTATTTT
cdr3_aa: CASSTGLAGTQYF

v_call: TRBV27
clone_size: -
j_call: TRBJ1-1
d_call: -
cdr3_nt: TGTGCCAGCAGTTTTGGGGGTGGGTCGCACACTGAAGCTTTCTTT
cdr3_aa: CASSFGGGSHTEAFF

v_call: TRBV7-2
clone_size: many
j_call: TRBJ2-7
d_call: -
cdr3_nt: TGTGCCAGCAGCTCCCACACCTACGAGCAGTACTTC
cdr3_aa: CASSSHTYEQYF

v_call: TRBV19
clone_size: -
j_call: TRBJ1-6
d_call: -
cdr3_nt: TGTGCCAGTAGTTCCAAGGGTAATTCACCCCTCCACTTT
cdr3_aa: CASSSKGNSPLHF

v_call: TRBV2
clone_size: -
j_call: TRBJ2-2
d_call: -
cdr3_nt: TGTGCCAGCTCCGAGACAGCGAACACCGGGGAGCTGTTTTTT
cdr3_aa: CASSETANTGELFF

v_call: TRBV5-4
clone_size: -
j_call: TRBJ1-2
d_call: TRBD1
cdr3_nt: TGTGCCAGCAGCTTACGGGACAGAAATGGCTACACCTTC
cdr3_aa: CASSLRDRNGYTF

v_call: TRBV5-5
clone_size: few
j_call: TRBJ2-1
d_call: -
cdr3_nt: TGTGCCAGCAAGGGGGGTATGGAGAATGAGCAGTTCTTC
cdr3_aa: CASKGGMENEQFF

v_call: TRBV6-5
clone_size: few
j_call: TRBJ1-2
d_call: TRBD1
cdr3_nt: TGTGCCAGCAGCCCGACTCCTTTTCGGGACAGGGGCCGCTATAACTATGGCTACACCTTC
cdr3_aa: CASSPTPFRDRGRYNYGYTF

v_call: TRBV27
clone_size: -
j_call: TRBJ1-2
d_call: -
cdr3_nt: TGTGTCAGCAGTTTGAACAAGAACTATGGCTACACCTTC
cdr3_aa: CVSSLNKNYGYTF

v_call: TRBV11-1
clone_size: -
j_call: TRBJ2-1
d_call: -
cdr3_nt: TGTGCCAGCAGTTCAAACAGGGAGACCTTCTACAATGAGCAGTTCTTC
cdr3_aa: CASSSNRETFYNEQFF

v_call: TRBV7-2
clone_size: many
j_call: TRBJ2-2
d_call: -
cdr3_nt: TGTGCCAGCAGCTTAGACCCGTTGGCCGGGGAGCTGTTTTTT
cdr3_aa: CASSLDPLAGELFF

v_call: TRBV11-2
clone_size: -
j_call: TRBJ2-6
d_call: -
cdr3_nt: TGTGCCAGCAGACTATGGACTGTGGAGCGGGCCAACGTCTTGACTTTC
cdr3_aa: CASRLWTVERANVLTF

v_call: TRBV7-9
clone_size: many
j_call: TRBJ2-1
d_call: TRBD2
cdr3_nt: TGTGCCAGCAGCTTATTTTTAGCGGGGGGGCTGAGGAACAATGAGCAGTTCTTC
cdr3_aa: CASSLFLAGGLRNNEQFF

v_call: TRBV28
clone_size: few
j_call: TRBJ1-5
d_call: -
cdr3_nt: TGTGCCAGCAGCGATTTAGGGACGACACGGGGGGCCCAGCATTTT
cdr3_aa: CASSDLGTTRGAQHF

v_call: TRBV6-6
clone_size: few
j_call: TRBJ2-5
d_call: -
cdr3_nt: TGTGCCAGCAGTTACCTCCCTGACTTAGCGGTCCAAGAGACCCAGTACTTC
cdr3_aa: CASSYLPDLAVQETQYF

v_call: TRBV7-3
clone_size: -
j_call: TRBJ2-2
d_call: -
cdr3_nt: TGTGCCAGCAGCCAACCCGGAGGAAAGGACATAGGAATCACCGGGGAGCTGTTTTTT
cdr3_aa: CASSQPGGKDIGITGELFF

v_call: TRBV7-9
clone_size: -
j_call: TRBJ1-1
d_call: -
cdr3_nt: TGTGCCAGCAGCTTAGTAATCACTGAAGCTTTCTTT
cdr3_aa: CASSLVITEAFF

v_call: TRBV7-8
clone_size: -
j_call: TRBJ2-1
d_call: -
cdr3_nt: TGTGCCAGCAGCATTCGGGAAAATCCTGAAATTTACAATGAGCAGTTCTTC
cdr3_aa: CASSIRENPEIYNEQFF

v_call: TRBV12-3/TRBV12-4
clone_size: -
j_call: TRBJ1-5
d_call: -
cdr3_nt: TGTGCCAGCAGTCAAGGGGGTGGATTCAATCAGCCCCAGCATTTT
cdr3_aa: CASSQGGGFNQPQHF

v_call: TRBV5-6
clone_size: -
j_call: TRBJ2-6
d_call: -
cdr3_nt: TGTGCCAGCAGCTTGGCCTCGCTCCCTGGGGCCAACGTCCTGACTTTC
cdr3_aa: CASSLASLPGANVLTF

v_call: TRBV7-9
clone_size: -
j_call: TRBJ2-3
d_call: -
cdr3_nt: TGTGCCAGCAGGGGGGAAGATACGCAGTATTTT
cdr3_aa: CASRGEDTQYF

v_call: TRBV27
clone_size: -
j_call: TRBJ2-1
d_call: TRBD2
cdr3_nt: TGTGCCAGCAGTTTATCGTGGGGACTAGCGTCCGCGGATGAGCAGTTCTTC
cdr3_aa: CASSLSWGLASADEQFF

v_call: TRBV20-1
clone_size: -
j_call: TRBJ1-5
d_call: TRBD1
cdr3_nt: TGCAGTGCTAGAGCCCCAACGACAGGGGGCCACAATAGCAATCAGCCCCAGCATTTT
cdr3_aa: CSARAPTTGGHNSNQPQHF

v_call: TRBV7-6
clone_size: few
j_call: TRBJ2-1
d_call: TRBD2
cdr3_nt: TGTGCCAGCAGCTTAGACCGGGGGGTTTTCTTCTCCTACAATGAGCAGTTCTTC
cdr3_aa: CASSLDRGVFFSYNEQFF

v_call: TRBV7-9
clone_size: many
j_call: TRBJ1-1
d_call: TRBD1
cdr3_nt: TGTGCCAGCAGGCGTCCGGGACAGGGGGACGGTACTGAAGCTTTCTTT
cdr3_aa: CASRRPGQGDGTEAFF

v_call: TRBV7-2
clone_size: many
j_call: TRBJ2-1
d_call: -
cdr3_nt: TGTGCCAGCAGCCCTACCGGGACTTCCTACTACAATGAGCAGTTCTTC
cdr3_aa: CASSPTGTSYYNEQFF

v_call: TRBV13
clone_size: few
j_call: TRBJ1-1
d_call: TRBD1
cdr3_nt: TGTGCCAGCAGCCAGACGGGACAGGGGTTGAACACTGAAGCTTTCTTT
cdr3_aa: CASSQTGQGLNTEAFF

v_call: TRBV7-9
clone_size: many
j_call: TRBJ2-3
d_call: -
cdr3_nt: TGTGCCAGCAGCGCCCGTTGGGATACGCAGTATTTT
cdr3_aa: CASSARWDTQYF

v_call: TRBV7-6
clone_size: -
j_call: TRBJ2-1
d_call: TRBD1
cdr3_nt: TGTGCCAGCAGCTTCCCTCCCGACAGGGGTGTTTGGGAAGTCAATGAGCAGTTCTTC
cdr3_aa: CASSFPPDRGVWEVNEQFF

v_call: TRBV18
clone_size: few
j_call: TRBJ1-1
d_call: -
cdr3_nt: TGTGCCAGCGCGCTATCCCCAGGGAAGGTCGAGAACACTGAAGCTTTCTTT
cdr3_aa: CASALSPGKVENTEAFF

v_call: TRBV19
clone_size: few
j_call: TRBJ1-1
d_call: -
cdr3_nt: TGTGCCAGTATCTCCCCCTTAGGGGGAGCTTTCTTT
cdr3_aa: CASISPLGGAFF

v_call: TRBV6-8
clone_size: -
j_call: TRBJ1-3
d_call: -
cdr3_nt: TGTGCCAGCAGTTACTCGACTAGAAACACCATATATTTT
cdr3_aa: CASSYSTRNTIYF

v_call: TRBV6-5
clone_size: -
j_call: TRBJ2-3
d_call: TRBD2
cdr3_nt: TGTGCCAGCAGTTACTCGAATAGCGGGGGAGATACGCAGTATTTT
cdr3_aa: CASSYSNSGGDTQYF

v_call: TRBV5-4
clone_size: few
j_call: TRBJ2-7
d_call: TRBD1
cdr3_nt: TGTGCCAGCAGCACGGGACAGCCCTACTACGAGCAGTACTTC
cdr3_aa: CASSTGQPYYEQYF

v_call: TRBV28
clone_size: -
j_call: TRBJ2-1
d_call: -
cdr3_nt: TGTGCCAGCAGTTTTTCCGCGGGGCACAATGAGCAGTTCTTC
cdr3_aa: CASSFSAGHNEQFF

v_call: TRBV19
clone_size: -
j_call: TRBJ2-1
d_call: TRBD2
cdr3_nt: TGTGCCAGTAGCCTTGGGGAGGGAGAAGCCTACAATGAGCAGTTCTTC
cdr3_aa: CASSLGEGEAYNEQFF

v_call: TRBV5-1
clone_size: -
j_call: TRBJ2-1
d_call: TRBD2
cdr3_nt: TGCGCCAGCAGCTGGAGACTAGCGGGGGCCTCCTACAATGAGCAGTTCTTC
cdr3_aa: CASSWRLAGASYNEQFF

v_call: TRBV29-1
clone_size: -
j_call: TRBJ2-7
d_call: -
cdr3_nt: TGCAGCGTTGAATTGGAAAACTCCGGCTACGAGCAGTACTTC
cdr3_aa: CSVELENSGYEQYF

v_call: TRBV28
clone_size: once
j_call: TRBJ1-2
d_call: -
cdr3_nt: TGTGCCAGCAGTTTATATGTGAGGGATACTCGCTATGGCTACACCTTC
cdr3_aa: CASSLYVRDTRYGYTF

v_call: TRBV2
clone_size: few
j_call: TRBJ2-3
d_call: -
cdr3_nt: TGTGCCAGCACCCGAAAACCTTCAGGCACAGATACGCAGTATTTT
cdr3_aa: CASTRKPSGTDTQYF

v_call: TRBV6-2/TRBV6-3
clone_size: many
j_call: TRBJ1-1
d_call: -
cdr3_nt: TGTGCCAGCAGTTACGTTAGCGAAACTGAAGCTTTCTTT
cdr3_aa: CASSYVSETEAFF

v_call: TRBV27
clone_size: few
j_call: TRBJ1-5
d_call: TRBD1
cdr3_nt: TGTGCCAGCAGCTACGGGACAGGGACTCAGCCCCAGCATTTT
cdr3_aa: CASSYGTGTQPQHF

v_call: TRBV20-1
clone_size: -
j_call: TRBJ1-5
d_call: -
cdr3_nt: TGCAGTGCTAGGTCGCTCTCCAATCAGCCCCAGCATTTT
cdr3_aa: CSARSLSNQPQHF

v_call: TRBV4-3
clone_size: -
j_call: TRBJ2-7
d_call: TRBD2
cdr3_nt: TGCGCCAGCAGCCAAAGGCAATGGACTAGCGGAGACTACGAGCAGTACTTC
cdr3_aa: CASSQRQWTSGDYEQYF